A selection of T cell receptor beta chains follows, all from one sample in a study of T cells in Graves' hyperthyroidism and ophthalmopathy. One entry per CDR3 protein, called by TCRdb with MiXCR from the multiplex PCR reads. The table shows roughly 700,000 distinct CDR3 sequences, with roughly a third occurring only once. What was sequenced was blood. Every receptor here comes from a woman between 40 and 50 years old with Graves' hyperthyroidism. The CDR3 runs from the conserved cysteine through the conserved F or W. A D gene is named only where the DNA matches it firmly. The size entry is marked missing in some rows and otherwise reads once, few, many or a size class.

j_call,clone_size,d_call,v_call,cdr3_nt,cdr3_aa
TRBJ2-5,many,NA,TRBV12-3/TRBV12-4,TGTGCCAGCAGTTGGGACTTTGAGACCCAGTACTTC,CASSWDFETQYF
TRBJ1-5,NA,NA,TRBV28,TGTGCCAGCAGTCAGGACCAGCCCCAGCATTTT,CASSQDQPQHF
TRBJ1-2,many,TRBD1,TRBV7-8,TGTGCCAGCAGCTTAAGGGTGACGGGACAGACTAACTATGGCTACACCTTC,CASSLRVTGQTNYGYTF
TRBJ1-6,many,NA,TRBV7-2,TGTGCCAGCAGCTTAGGGGGCTACTATTCACCCCTCCACTTT,CASSLGGYYSPLHF
TRBJ2-2,NA,NA,TRBV20-1,TGCAGTGCTGCCCCAGGGGCCGGTCCCGGGGAGCTGTTTTTT,CSAAPGAGPGELFF
TRBJ1-4,once,NA,TRBV4-3,TGCGCCAGCGGCCAATCAGGGACACGGGGAGAAAAACTGTTTTTT,CASGQSGTRGEKLFF
TRBJ1-2,many,NA,TRBV7-2,TGTGCCAGCAGCCGGGACTGGGATGGCTACACCTTC,CASSRDWDGYTF
TRBJ1-1,many,NA,TRBV16,TGTGCCAGCAGTCGAAGGGGCGCGAGTGAAGCTTTCTTT,CASSRRGASEAFF
TRBJ2-7,NA,TRBD1,TRBV7-9,TGTGCCAGCAGCTCCGGGACAGGGCGCGAGCAGTACTTC,CASSSGTGREQYF
TRBJ1-2,few,TRBD1,TRBV12-3/TRBV12-4,TGTGCCAGCAGATTGGCTCCCGAACAGGGGTCGGGCTATGGCTACACCTTC,CASRLAPEQGSGYGYTF
TRBJ1-5,few,NA,TRBV6-6,TGTGCCAGCAGCCAAGCTTCCGATAATCAGCCCCAGCATTTT,CASSQASDNQPQHF
TRBJ2-6,NA,NA,TRBV4-1,TGCGCCAGCAGCCACGAATGGGCCCCCGGTAGTGGGGCCAACGTCCTGACTTTC,CASSHEWAPGSGANVLTF
TRBJ1-1,NA,NA,TRBV11-1,TGTGCCAGCAGCTTAAAGCACAGGAGAAGCACTGAAGCTTTCTTT,CASSLKHRRSTEAFF
TRBJ1-5,NA,TRBD1,TRBV9,TGTGCCAGCAGTTCCCTCAACCCGGGACAGGGGGTCTATCGCGGTCAGCCCCAGCATTTT,CASSSLNPGQGVYRGQPQHF
TRBJ2-5,NA,TRBD1,TRBV9,TGTGCCAGCAGGGGAGGGACAGGGTGGGAGACCCAGTACTTC,CASRGGTGWETQYF
TRBJ1-6,many,NA,TRBV6-5,TGTGCCAGCAGCGCCCTCCAGGGCTCTGCCCTCCACTTT,CASSALQGSALHF
TRBJ2-3,once,TRBD1,TRBV10-3,TGTGCCATCATAGGGACAGGGGACGATACGCAGTATTTT,CAIIGTGDDTQYF
TRBJ2-7,many,NA,TRBV20-1,TGCAGTGCTGGCCAGCGGTTCTACGAGCAGTACTTC,CSAGQRFYEQYF
TRBJ2-7,NA,NA,TRBV7-6,TGTGCCAGCAGCGCAAGGGAACTCTACAATGAGCAGTACTTC,CASSARELYNEQYF
TRBJ1-5,NA,TRBD1,TRBV20-1,TGCAGTGCCAGTAGTCGCGGCGTCAGGGGGTGGACAAGCAATCAGCCCCAGCATTTT,CSASSRGVRGWTSNQPQHF
TRBJ1-3,many,NA,TRBV7-2,TGTGCCAGCAGCTTAGGGGTGCGTGGAAACACCATATATTTT,CASSLGVRGNTIYF
TRBJ1-4,NA,NA,TRBV27,TGTGCCAGCACGGGGGGGGGATTGGAAAAACTGTTTTTT,CASTGGGLEKLFF
TRBJ1-1,NA,NA,TRBV9,TGTGCCAGCAGCCCAAATCCGGGACACAGATCGAACACTGAAGCTTTCTTT,CASSPNPGHRSNTEAFF
TRBJ1-3,many,NA,TRBV6-1,TGTGCCAGCAGTGTCGTGGACTCAAGCTCTGGAAACACCATATATTTT,CASSVVDSSSGNTIYF
TRBJ2-5,NA,TRBD2,TRBV7-9,TGTGCCAGCAGCCCTGGACTAGCGGGAGCGTTTGGAGAGACCCAGTACTTC,CASSPGLAGAFGETQYF
TRBJ1-6,NA,NA,TRBV4-1,TGCGCCAGCAGCCCCTGGGACTATAATTCACCCCTCCACTTT,CASSPWDYNSPLHF
TRBJ2-5,NA,NA,TRBV7-2,TGTGCCAGCAGCACGGGACAGCCTGGCGGGGGGACCCAGTACTTC,CASSTGQPGGGTQYF
TRBJ2-5,NA,TRBD1,TRBV15,TGTGCCACCAGCAGAATTACAGGGGAGAAACTGTTCTTC,CATSRITGEKLFF
TRBJ2-1,NA,TRBD2,TRBV6-1,TGTGCCAGCGACGTGGGAGCGGGGGAGCAGTTCTTC,CASDVGAGEQFF
TRBJ2-7,NA,NA,TRBV29-1,TGCAGCGTTGGGCAGGGCCCAGCCGGGGAGCAGTACTTC,CSVGQGPAGEQYF
TRBJ2-5,NA,TRBD1,TRBV20-1,TGCAGTGCCATACAGGGGGATGGGGAGACCCAGTACTTC,CSAIQGDGETQYF
TRBJ1-1,many,NA,TRBV12-3/TRBV12-4,TGTGCCAGCACCGGGACTGAAGCTTTCTTT,CASTGTEAFF
TRBJ1-2,NA,NA,TRBV6-5,TGTGCCAGCAGTTACAAACACCAGTATGGCTACACCTTC,CASSYKHQYGYTF
TRBJ1-1,many,NA,TRBV7-9,TGTGCCAGCAGCCAAGCGGTAGGGAACACTGAAGCTTTCTTT,CASSQAVGNTEAFF
TRBJ1-2,NA,NA,TRBV6-2/TRBV6-3,TGTGCCAGCAAAGGAGTCGAAGTTCATGGCTACACCTTC,CASKGVEVHGYTF
TRBJ2-1,NA,NA,TRBV10-3,TGTGCCATCGCTCGGGACAATGAGCAGTTCTTC,CAIARDNEQFF
TRBJ1-1,many,NA,TRBV12-3/TRBV12-4,TGTGCCAGCAGCCGCGAAGGGGCGGAGAACACTGAAGCTTTCTTT,CASSREGAENTEAFF
TRBJ2-7,many,NA,TRBV25-1,TGTGCCAGCAGAGACAGGACGAGCTCCTACGAGCAGTACTTC,CASRDRTSSYEQYF
TRBJ1-5,NA,NA,TRBV5-5,TGTGCCAGCAGGGTTGGTGGGGTAAGGGGTCAGCCCCAGCATTTT,CASRVGGVRGQPQHF
TRBJ1-1,NA,NA,TRBV6-5,TGTGCCAGCAGCCCCAGCCAGGGCTCGAACACTGAAGCTTTCTTT,CASSPSQGSNTEAFF
TRBJ2-7,few,NA,TRBV7-6,TGTGCCAGCAGCCCGGACCGACTAGTCTCTCCTTACGAGCAGTACTTC,CASSPDRLVSPYEQYF
TRBJ1-2,few,TRBD1,TRBV7-9,TGTGCCAGCAGGGGACAGGGATCATATATGAGGGGCTACACCTTC,CASRGQGSYMRGYTF
TRBJ2-2,NA,NA,TRBV20-1,TGCAGCGTTGACGACGGGGCGAACACCGGGGAGCTGTTTTTT,CSVDDGANTGELFF
TRBJ1-2,NA,NA,TRBV20-1,TGCAGTGCTAGAGAAGGCGCATCCCCGCTATATGGCTACACCTTC,CSAREGASPLYGYTF
TRBJ1-5,many,NA,TRBV12-3/TRBV12-4,TGTGCCAGCAGTTACGGACACAATCAGCCCCAGCATTTT,CASSYGHNQPQHF
TRBJ1-6,NA,NA,TRBV19,TGTGCCAGTAGAAGACAGGCGTGGTATTCACCCCTCCACTTT,CASRRQAWYSPLHF
TRBJ1-1,NA,NA,TRBV4-3,TGCGCCAGCAGCCTCAGAACCGGGTCCGGGCCATGGACTGAAGCTTCCTTT,CASSLRTGSGPWTEASF
TRBJ1-5,NA,TRBD1,TRBV5-6,TGTGCCAGCTCAGCTGACAGGGGGAGCAATCAGCCCCAGCATTTT,CASSADRGSNQPQHF
TRBJ1-4,NA,NA,TRBV5-1,TGCGCCAGCAGCCCACCCAATGAAAAACTGTTTTTT,CASSPPNEKLFF
TRBJ2-5,many,NA,TRBV14,TGTGCCAGCAGCCAAGAAGGCTTCGAGACCCAGTACTTC,CASSQEGFETQYF
TRBJ2-5,many,NA,TRBV20-1,TGCAGTGAAGGTGGGCTACCCTCAGAGACCCAGTACTTC,CSEGGLPSETQYF
TRBJ2-6,NA,NA,TRBV20-1,TGCAGTGCTAGAGAGGGCAGGGCTGGGGCCAACGTCCTGACTTTC,CSAREGRAGANVLTF
TRBJ1-2,many,TRBD1,TRBV11-2,TGTGCCAGCAGCTCCAGGGGGGTGAATGGCTACACCTTC,CASSSRGVNGYTF
TRBJ1-2,NA,NA,TRBV4-1,TGCGCCAGCAGCCCAATAGGACAGCGTGGCTACACCTTC,CASSPIGQRGYTF
TRBJ1-2,once,NA,TRBV15,TGTGCTAGAGGCAGTTTTGGGGATGGCTACACCTTC,CARGSFGDGYTF